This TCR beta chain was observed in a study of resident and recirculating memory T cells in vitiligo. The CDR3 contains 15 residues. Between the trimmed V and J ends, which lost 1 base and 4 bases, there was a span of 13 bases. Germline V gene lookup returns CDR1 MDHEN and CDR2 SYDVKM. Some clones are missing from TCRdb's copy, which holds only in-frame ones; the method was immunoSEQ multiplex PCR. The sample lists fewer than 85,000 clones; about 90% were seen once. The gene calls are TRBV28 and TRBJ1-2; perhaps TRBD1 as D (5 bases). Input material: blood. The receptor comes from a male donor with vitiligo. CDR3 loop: CASSLSPLTVYGYTF. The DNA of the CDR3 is TGTGCCAGCAGTTTATCCCCCCTGACAGTCTATGGCTACACCTTC.